The 21 T cell receptor beta chains given below trace back to one sample, sequenced in a study of metastatic and nonmetastatic thyroid tumors. Each patient went into thyroid surgery without having received any treatment. TCRdb re-analyzed the PCR reads using MiXCR. In the table there are about 15,000 clones, 25% to 30% of which are singletons. Sequencing was performed on tumor tissue. The receptors originated from a male donor with papillary thyroid cancer or a benign thyroid nodule (not recorded which). Some clones in this sample may be carry-over from other donors' samples.

At least ten counts were recorded for this clone. This chain links TRBV7-3 with TRBJ2-7, with D hard to call. Trimming shortened V by 5 bases and J by 4 bases, and 9 bases separated the two germline ends. CDR3 length: 12 residues. Germline V gives CDR1 SGHTA, CDR2 FQGTGA. The CDR3 spells CASSLVSYEQYF. DNA of the CDR3: TGTGCCAGCAGCCTGGTCTCGTACGAGCAGTACTTC. The full variable domain, completed using reference TRBV7-3 and TRBJ2-7, is GAGVSQTPSNKVTEKGKYVELRCDPISGHTALYWYRQSLGQGPEFLIYFQGTGAADDSGLPNDRFFAVRPEGSVSTLKIQRTERGDSAVYLCASSLVSYEQYFGPGTRLTVT.

As concerns this clone: One end of the junction varies from germline; a read error may be responsible. The rearrangement links TRBV9 to TRBJ2-2, with 11 positions matching TRBD1. This CDR3 is 15 amino acids long. CDR1 is SGDLS and CDR2 is YYNGEE in the germline V gene. The chain's CDR3 is CASSGTGGYTGELFF. The CDR3 DNA is TGTGCCAGCAGCGGGACAGGGGGCTACACCGGGGAGCTTTTTTTT.

The V and J genes are TRBV20-1 and TRBJ2-1, with TRBD2 as a possible D gene (6 bases). This CDR3 is built from 14 residues. The germline CDR1 and CDR2 sequences are DFQATT and SNEGSKA (reference sequence). Trimming left V 1 base short and J 3 bases short, with 10 bases between. CDR3 loop: CSARARGNYNEQFF. CDR3 DNA sequence: TGCAGTGCTAGAGCGCGGGGAAACTACAATGAGCAGTTCTTC.

This clone was seen at least ten times. This chain joins TRBV20-1 and TRBJ2-3; tentatively, D is TRBD1 or TRBD2 (5 bases each). The germline V and J ends were trimmed by 4 bases and 3 bases, with 11 bases remaining between them. CDR1 is DFQATT, CDR2 SNEGSKA, per germline (reference sequence). The CDR3 runs 13 residues. The CDR3 loop is CSATRGETDTQYF. CDR3 nucleotides: TGCAGTGCTACAAGAGGGGAAACAGATACGCAGTATTTT.

The gene calls are TRBV11-2 and TRBJ2-7; D could derive from TRBD1 or TRBD2 (5 bases each). With 1 base removed from V and 0 bases from J, the gap between germline ends came to 7 bases. Germline V gene data show CDR1 as SGHAT and CDR2 as FQNNGV. The CDR3 is 14 amino acids. CDR3 region: CASSLAGSSYEQYF. The DNA of the CDR3 is TGTGCCAGCAGCTTAGCAGGGAGCTCCTACGAGCAGTACTTC.

The sample holds many counts of this clone. The chain joins TRBV5-6 to TRBJ2-7; D might be TRBD2 (5 bases). Between the trimmed V and J ends, which lost 1 base and 4 bases, there was a span of 12 bases. Germline V gives CDR1 SGHDT, CDR2 YYEEEE. CDR3 length: 14 residues. CDR3 in DNA: TGTGCCAGCAGCTTGAATCTCGGGGTGTACGAGCAGTACTTC. It encodes CASSLNLGVYEQYF.

This clone was counted at least ten times. This chain joins TRBV11-2 and TRBJ2-7; D gene unclear. The CDR3 contains 12 residues. Deletions cut 5 bases from V and 4 bases from J, with 9 bases between. Germline assignment: CDR1 SGHAT and CDR2 FQNNGV. The CDR3 nucleotides read TGTGCCAGCAGCCCCGACATGTACGAGCAGTACTTC. It codes for CASSPDMYEQYF.

The chain links TRBV20-1 to TRBJ2-7, with D perhaps matching TRBD1 or TRBD2 (5 bases each). The CDR3 sequence is 13 residues long. Trimming removed 5 bases at V and 2 bases at J, with 13 bases between. The germline V gene has CDR1 DFQATT and CDR2 SNEGSKA (reference sequence). As DNA, the CDR3 is TGCAGTGCTCCCGGGACGCGGACCTACGAGCAGTACTTC. Residues: CSAPGTRTYEQYF.

The rearrangement joins TRBV5-1 to TRBJ1-2; possibly TRBD1 for D (6 bases). V lost 4 bases and J lost 8, with 18 bases in between. The CDR3 extends over 14 amino acids. The germline CDR1 and CDR2 sequences are SGHRS and YFSETQ. The DNA for the CDR3 is TGCGCCAGCAGCATAGCAGGGGATGTGGGGGGCTACACCTTC. It yields the protein CASSIAGDVGGYTF. Complete variable domain (other parts from reference TRBV5-1 and TRBJ1-2): KAGVTQTPRYLIKTRGQQVTLSCSPISGHRSVSWYQQTPGQGLQFLFEYFSETQRNKGNFPGRFSGRQFSNSRSEMNVSTLELGDSALYLCASSIAGDVGGYTFGSGTRLTVV.

V usage is TRBV11-2 and J usage is TRBJ2-2; TRBD2 agrees at 10 bases. Germline V CDR1 and CDR2: SGHAT, FQNNGV. V was clipped by 5 bases and J by 1 base; unmatched bases: 4. The CDR3 covers 16 residues. CDR3 nucleotide sequence: TGTGCCAGCAGCCGAAGACTAGCGGGGAACACCGGGGAGCTGTTTTTT. This codes for CASSRRLAGNTGELFF.

This clone was seen a handful of times. The chain employs TRBV4-1 and TRBJ2-7; 8 bases match TRBD1. This CDR3 is 16 amino acids long. The V segment lost 0 bases and the J segment 3 bases; nucleotides outside the gene matches: 7. CDR1 MGHRA and CDR2 YSYEKL come from the germline V gene. The CDR3 sequence is CASSQDLYRGIYEQYF. The CDR3 DNA is TGCGCCAGCAGCCAAGATCTATACAGGGGGATCTACGAGCAGTACTTC.

This clone was recorded many times. J is TRBJ2-2 and V is TRBV28; a weak D match, TRBD2 (7 bases). This CDR3 spans 14 amino acids. The V end was cut by 3 bases, the J end by 7 bases, with 12 bases between. CDR1 and CDR2 (germline): MDHEN, SYDVKM. CDR3 in DNA: TGTGCCAGCAGTTTGGGGGGGCCGGGCGGGGAGCTGTTTTTT. It encodes CASSLGGPGGELFF.

In this sample, this clone turned up a few times. The V call is TRBV28, the J call TRBJ2-7; the D gene is possibly TRBD1 (6 bases). The CDR3 runs to 15 residues. Trimming left V 6 bases short and J 0 bases short, with 15 bases between. Germline CDR1 MDHEN, CDR2 SYDVKM. The CDR3, as DNA: TGTGCCAGCAGACCCTTCGCCAGGGGCTCCTACGAGCAGTACTTC. As protein: CASRPFARGSYEQYF.

The chain recombines TRBV6-4 with TRBJ2-1; 10 bases match TRBD1. The J segment lost 3 bases and the V segment lost 5 bases, leaving 4 bases of the junction unmatched. The CDR3 extends over 15 amino acids. In germline, CDR1 is MRHNA, CDR2 SNTAGT. CDR3 sequence reads: CASSPGQGDYNEQFF. The CDR3 DNA sequence: TGTGCCAGCAGTCCTGGACAGGGGGACTACAATGAGCAGTTCTTC.

This clone was detected only once. The junction departs from the called germline gene at one end, perhaps through a read error. The chain links TRBV7-3 to TRBJ2-4, with no clear D. From germline, CDR1 is SGHTA and CDR2 FQGTGA. The CDR3 extends over 13 amino acids. The CDR3 DNA reads as TGTGCCAGCAGCTTAATCTTTGGGTATCCAGTACACTTC. This gives the protein CASSLIFGYPVHF.

This clone was seen repeatedly, ten times or more. The chain joins TRBV28 to TRBJ1-5; a weak D match, TRBD1 (6 bases). V lost 7 bases, J lost 7 bases, and 11 bases lay in between. Germline CDR1 MDHEN, CDR2 SYDVKM. The CDR3 length is 12 residues. The CDR3 loop reads CASTWRGQPQHF. The CDR3 bases are TGTGCCAGCACCTGGAGGGGGCAGCCCCAGCATTTT.

V gene TRBV18 combines with J gene TRBJ2-7; D is perhaps TRBD2 (6 bases). Germline lookup yields CDR1 KGHSH and CDR2 LQKENI. CDR3 length equals 14 residues. V was clipped by 4 bases and J by 7 bases, with 17 bases between them. This CDR3 reads CASSLGLDYGEQYF. The CDR3 coding sequence is TGTGCCAGCTCACTGGGACTGGATTATGGTGAGCAGTACTTC. The variable domain in full, completed from reference TRBV18 and TRBJ2-7, reads NAGVMQNPRHLVRRRGQEARLRCSPMKGHSHVYWYRQLPEEGLKFMVYLQKENIIDESGMPKERFSAEFPKEGPSILRIQQVVRGDSAAYFCASSLGLDYGEQYFGPGTRLTVT.

This clone was picked up many times. The rearrangement uses TRBV19 and TRBJ1-5; D unclear. CDR1 is LNHDA, CDR2 SQIVND, per germline (reference sequence). The V end lost 5 bases, the J end lost 0 bases, and 14 bases lay between the germline ends. The CDR3 extends over 16 amino acids. The CDR3 region is CASSSRPPYSNQPQHF. CDR3 DNA sequence: TGTGCCAGTAGTTCCAGACCCCCTTATAGCAATCAGCCCCAGCATTTT.

This clone showed up many times. This chain connects TRBV3-1 to TRBJ2-1; no clear D. V was cut by 5 bases and J by 0 bases, with 8 bases left in between. CDR1 LGHDT and CDR2 YNNKEL come from the germline V gene (reference sequence). The CDR3 runs to 14 residues. CDR3 residues: CASSDTSSYNEQFF. The CDR3 DNA reads as TGTGCCAGCAGCGACACAAGCTCCTACAATGAGCAGTTCTTC.

This clone was seen ten or more times. The chain uses TRBV11-2 and TRBJ2-3, with 15 bases that match TRBD2. The CDR3 covers 17 residues. J was trimmed by 1 base and V by 3 bases; bases with no gene match: 2. The V gene's germline CDR1 is SGHAT and CDR2 FQNNGV. The CDR3 loop is CASSFRTSGRGTDTQYF. The CDR3 DNA reads TGTGCCAGCAGCTTCCGGACTAGCGGGAGGGGCACAGATACGCAGTATTTT.

V and J are TRBV28 and TRBJ2-5, with D maybe TRBD2 (6 bases). V was cut by 8 bases and J by 5 bases, with 12 bases left in between. Germline CDR1 reads MDHEN; CDR2 reads SYDVKM. This CDR3 contains 12 residues. In DNA form, the CDR3 reads TGTGCCAGCTCGACTAGAGTGGAGACCCAGTACTTC. Its translation: CASSTRVETQYF.